This TCR beta chain was sequenced in a study of post-analysis software for immune sequencing data (dated by TCRdb to between 2015 and 2017). Describing the broader study: Relapsing-remitting, secondary progressive and progressive-relapsing multiple sclerosis were recorded as disease courses, and subtype annotation was lacking for some patients. The patient repertoires were compared against fewer than twelve previously published healthy control repertoires obtained from donors aged about 6 to 27 years. A subset of samples was prepared in parallel using single-end sample barcoding, then pooled and co-amplified after Illumina adapter ligation.

Here is what the overall study found, with its caveats: Multiple sclerosis patients had significantly lower normalized Chao1 diversity than controls, a result that suggests substantial peripheral T-cell clonal expansion. Four to six TRBV segments, including TRBV5-6, TRBV5-1 and TRBV20-1, were significantly more frequent in patients than controls. The multiple sclerosis patient group was slightly younger than the control group. Direct clustering with F measure revealed strong co-clustering of samples prepared in the same batch, which led to a batch-effect correction.

The receptor library was made with PCR. TCRdb names Illumina HiSeq 2500 as the instrument used. Unique molecular identifiers were incorporated into TCR beta cDNA libraries to reduce PCR and sequencing biases. Some 500,000 cDNA molecules were obtained for every 1 to 10 million input T cells, so each molecule roughly corresponded to one T cell. The patient libraries were prepared and sequenced with the same protocol used for the earlier healthy control dataset. Samples belonging to the same batch were prepared together, multiplexed and sequenced on a shared HiSeq lane. Regarding the original processing steps: MIGEC was used to process the raw barcoded reads, and molecular identifier groups with only a single read were discarded before consensus assembly and CDR3 extraction. VDJtools was used for post-analysis of the clonotype tables, and diversity was normalized by down-sampling every dataset to the size of the smallest sample. In repertoire overlap clustering, CDR3 amino acid sequences, but not nucleotide sequences, were matched to correct batch-related cross-sample contamination. In TCRdb, the public reads were trimmed at Q25 with fastp and aligned with MiXCR, with productive beta chains retained. CDR3 protein sequences are deduplicated, and each keeps its most common genes and DNA. What appears here as the V and J calls and clone size reflects TCRdb's work, not the paper's. For this sample there are some 700,000 distinct CDR3 sequences; around 60% appear just once. Together, the top ten hold about 11% of the sample.

Comment on this clonotype: What this receptor recognizes is not known. Per-base quality was not reported, and no clone a single base away is much larger than it.

To demonstrate the VDJtools post-analysis software, the study profiled TCR beta repertoires from the peripheral blood of some 13 young patients with multiple sclerosis. The multiple sclerosis patients were children and adolescents between roughly 6 and 17 years of age. The cysteine opens and the phenylalanine closes a CDR3 of 14 amino acids. The CDR3 DNA has 42 bases and is translated from base 1. For CDR1 and CDR2, the germline V gene (reference sequence) lists GTSNPN and SVGIG. V is trimmed back by 1 base and J by 5 bases, and the junction contains 1 base that no gene match accounts for. The origin of this receptor is a girl aged 2-9 years with multiple sclerosis. The V and J segments used are TRBV30 and TRBJ2-2, and 10 junctional nucleotides match TRBD1. Sample: blood. The CDR3 region has the sequence CAWSGTGGTGELFF. In nucleotides, the sequence is TGTGCCTGGAGTGGGACAGGGGGAACCGGGGAGCTGTTTTTT.